Listed below are T cell receptor beta chains from one sample, sequenced in a study of neurological immune-mediated disorders. MiXCR, applied by TCRdb to the 5' RACE reads, yields one record per CDR3 protein. The sample has tens of thousands of distinct CDR3 sequences, nearly 7.5% seen once; the top ten hold around 4.6%. Sequenced sample: PBMCs. The receptors were gathered from a woman aged 40-49 years in good health. CDR3s include the opening cysteine and the closing phenylalanine or tryptophan. Fields, in order: V gene, clone size, J gene, D gene, CDR3 protein, CDR3 DNA. D genes are given only for firm matches. Where a row states a size, it is once, few, many or the class of an expanded clone; other rows omit it.

TRBV7-9	many	TRBJ1-2	NA	CASSLGFGYTF	TGTGCCAGCAGCTTAGGATTTGGCTACACCTTC
TRBV28	many	TRBJ1-2	NA	CASSSGSFEYGYTF	TGTGCCAGCAGTTCCGGGTCCTTTGAATATGGCTACACCTTC
TRBV10-3	many	TRBJ2-3	TRBD2	CASSIGAGGGTDTQYF	TGTGCCTCCTCGATTGGAGCGGGAGGTGGCACAGATACGCAGTATTTT
TRBV20-1	many	TRBJ2-3	TRBD2	CSAPRDYTDTQYF	TGCAGTGCCCCGCGGGACTACACAGATACGCAGTATTTT
TRBV28	many	TRBJ2-2	TRBD1	CASSSSLRDRDTGELFF	TGTGCCAGCAGTTCCTCCCTCCGGGACAGGGACACCGGGGAGCTGTTTTTT
TRBV20-1	many	TRBJ2-1	NA	CSAQTGTRYNEQFF	TGCAGTGCGCAGACCGGGACTCGCTACAATGAGCAGTTCTTC
TRBV7-6	few	TRBJ2-1	NA	CASSPRPSSYNEQFF	TGTGCCAGCAGCCCCAGGCCCAGCTCCTACAATGAGCAGTTCTTC
TRBV7-6	many	TRBJ1-1	NA	CASSLERGALNTEAFF	TGTGCCAGCAGCTTAGAAAGGGGGGCTCTAAACACTGAAGCTTTCTTT
TRBV10-3	many	TRBJ2-3	NA	CAISESWAGVADTQYF	TGTGCCATCAGTGAGTCCTGGGCAGGGGTCGCAGATACGCAGTATTTT
TRBV27	many	TRBJ1-5	NA	CASSAVGGGNQPQHF	TGTGCCAGCAGTGCCGTGGGGGGAGGCAATCAGCCCCAGCATTTT
TRBV5-1	many	TRBJ2-7	TRBD1	CASSLSGTVDYEQYF	TGCGCCAGCAGCTTATCCGGGACAGTTGACTACGAGCAGTACTTC
TRBV20-1	many	TRBJ2-1	NA	CSASESSRSYNEQFF	TGCAGTGCTAGTGAGAGTTCGAGATCCTACAATGAGCAGTTCTTC
TRBV12-3/TRBV12-4	many	TRBJ2-1	TRBD2	CASSPLVPGLAGGGYNEQFF	TGTGCCAGCAGTCCCCTTGTCCCGGGACTAGCGGGGGGGGGCTACAATGAGCAGTTCTTC
TRBV5-1	many	TRBJ2-2	NA	CASSSPGRVPSSGELFF	TGCGCCAGCAGCTCCCCAGGAAGGGTACCGTCGTCCGGGGAGCTGTTTTTT
TRBV6-1	many	TRBJ2-5	NA	CAIRREGLETQYF	TGTGCCATCCGGAGGGAAGGTTTAGAGACCCAGTACTTC
TRBV20-1	many	TRBJ2-4	TRBD2	CSASGGGINIQYF	TGCAGTGCTAGCGGGGGGGGAATAAACATTCAGTACTTC
TRBV4-2	many	TRBJ2-6	NA	CASSQTSGGANVLTF	TGTGCCAGCAGCCAGACTAGTGGAGGGGCCAACGTCCTGACTTTC
TRBV7-2	many	TRBJ1-5	NA	CASSLGGNSNQPQHF	TGTGCCAGCAGCTTAGGGGGGAATAGCAATCAGCCCCAGCATTTT
TRBV28	many	TRBJ2-1	NA	CASSLRAGYNEQFF	TGTGCCAGCAGTTTGAGGGCCGGGTACAATGAGCAGTTCTTC
TRBV5-1	many	TRBJ2-5	TRBD2	CASSSGLGETQYF	TGCGCCAGCAGCTCGGGACTAGGGGAGACCCAGTACTTC
TRBV10-3	many	TRBJ1-1	TRBD1	CAIGRTGRSTEAFF	TGTGCCATCGGTAGGACAGGGAGGAGCACTGAAGCTTTCTTT
TRBV6-2/TRBV6-3	NA	TRBJ1-1	NA	CASSYSGVGNTEAFF	TGTGCCAGCAGTTACTCGGGGGTCGGGAACACTGAAGCTTTCTTT
TRBV15	many	TRBJ2-7	TRBD2	CATSRAGTSGTTYEQYF	TGTGCCACCAGCAGAGCGGGGACTAGCGGGACGACCTACGAGCAGTACTTC
TRBV12-3/TRBV12-4	many	TRBJ1-5	NA	CASSPGQNSNQPQHF	TGTGCCAGCAGTCCAGGACAGAATAGCAATCAGCCCCAGCATTTT
TRBV28	many	TRBJ1-1	TRBD1	CASSPGTGERGGTEAFF	TGTGCCAGCAGTCCTGGGACAGGGGAACGAGGAGGGACTGAAGCTTTCTTT
TRBV27	many	TRBJ2-1	NA	CASSLSSTYNEQFF	TGTGCCAGCAGTTTATCTAGCACCTACAATGAGCAGTTCTTC
TRBV5-1	many	TRBJ2-3	NA	CASSGGSVGTDTQYF	TGCGCCAGCAGCGGGGGGTCCGTGGGCACAGATACGCAGTATTTT
TRBV11-2	many	TRBJ2-1	NA	CASSWRGDSSYNEQFF	TGTGCCAGCAGCTGGCGGGGGGACAGCTCCTACAATGAGCAGTTCTTC
TRBV14	many	TRBJ1-2	NA	CASSQVGGLYGYTF	TGTGCCAGCAGCCAAGTTGGAGGGTTGTATGGCTACACCTTC
TRBV29-1	many	TRBJ1-2	NA	CSVDLGAYGYTF	TGCAGCGTTGATTTGGGGGCCTATGGCTACACCTTC
TRBV11-2	few	TRBJ2-7	NA	CASSLALYEQYF	TGTGCCAGCAGCCTAGCCCTTTACGAGCAGTACTTC